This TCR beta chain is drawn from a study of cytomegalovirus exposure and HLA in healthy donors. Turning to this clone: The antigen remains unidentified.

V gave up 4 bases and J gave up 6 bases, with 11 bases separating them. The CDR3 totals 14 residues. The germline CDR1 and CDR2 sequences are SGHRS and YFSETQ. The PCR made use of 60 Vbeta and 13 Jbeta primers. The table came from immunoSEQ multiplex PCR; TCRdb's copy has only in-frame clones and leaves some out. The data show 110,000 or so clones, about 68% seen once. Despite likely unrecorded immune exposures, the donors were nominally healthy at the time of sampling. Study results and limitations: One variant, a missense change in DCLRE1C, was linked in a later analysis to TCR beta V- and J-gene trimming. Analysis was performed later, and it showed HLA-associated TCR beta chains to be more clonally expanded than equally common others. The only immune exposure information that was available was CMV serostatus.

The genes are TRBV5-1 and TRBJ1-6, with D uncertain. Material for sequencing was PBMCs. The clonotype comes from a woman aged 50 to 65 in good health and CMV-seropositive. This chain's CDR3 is CASSPGDSNSPLHF. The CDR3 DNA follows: TGCGCCAGCAGCCCAGGTGATAGTAATTCACCCCTCCACTTT.